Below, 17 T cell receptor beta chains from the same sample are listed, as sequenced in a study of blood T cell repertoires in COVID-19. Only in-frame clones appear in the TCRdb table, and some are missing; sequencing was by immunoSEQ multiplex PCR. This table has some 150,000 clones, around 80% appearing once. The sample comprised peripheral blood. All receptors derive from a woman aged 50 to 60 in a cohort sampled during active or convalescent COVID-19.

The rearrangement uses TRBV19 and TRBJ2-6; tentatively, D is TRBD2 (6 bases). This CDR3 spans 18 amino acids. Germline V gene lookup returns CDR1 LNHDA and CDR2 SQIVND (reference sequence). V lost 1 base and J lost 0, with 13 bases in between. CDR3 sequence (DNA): TGTGCCAGTAGTATAGGGGGACTCTTGGGCTCTGGGGCCAACGTCCTGACTTTC. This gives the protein CASSIGGLLGSGANVLTF. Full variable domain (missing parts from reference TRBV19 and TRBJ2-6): DGGITQSPKYLFRKEGQNVTLSCEQNLNHDAMYWYRQDPGQGLRLIYYSQIVNDFQKGDIAEGYSVSREKKESFPLTVTSAQKNPTAFYLCASSIGGLLGSGANVLTFGAGSRLTVL.

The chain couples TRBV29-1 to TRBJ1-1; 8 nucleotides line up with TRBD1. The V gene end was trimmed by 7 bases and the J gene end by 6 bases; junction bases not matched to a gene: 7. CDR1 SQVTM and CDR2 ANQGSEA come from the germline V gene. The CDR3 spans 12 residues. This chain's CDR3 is CSARTGIAEAFF. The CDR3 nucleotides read TGCAGCGCTCGGACAGGGATCGCTGAAGCTTTCTTT.

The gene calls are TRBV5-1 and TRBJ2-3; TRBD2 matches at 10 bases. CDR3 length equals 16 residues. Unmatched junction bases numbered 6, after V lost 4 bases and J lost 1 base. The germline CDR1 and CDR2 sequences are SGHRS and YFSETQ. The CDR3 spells CASSATTSGGTDTQYF. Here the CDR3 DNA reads TGCGCCAGCAGCGCTACCACTAGCGGGGGCACAGATACGCAGTATTTT.

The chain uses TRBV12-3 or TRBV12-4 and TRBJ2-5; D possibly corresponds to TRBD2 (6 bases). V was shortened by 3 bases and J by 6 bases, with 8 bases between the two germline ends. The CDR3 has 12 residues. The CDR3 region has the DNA TGTGCCAGCAGTTTGAGCGGGCAGACCCAGTACTTC. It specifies CASSLSGQTQYF.

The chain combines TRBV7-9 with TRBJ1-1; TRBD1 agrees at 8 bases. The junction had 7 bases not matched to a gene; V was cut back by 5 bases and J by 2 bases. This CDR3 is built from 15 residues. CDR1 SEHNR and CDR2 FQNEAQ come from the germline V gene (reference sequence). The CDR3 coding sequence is TGTGCCAGCAGCCCCCAGGGGGCCTCCAACACTGAAGCTTTCTTT. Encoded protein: CASSPQGASNTEAFF. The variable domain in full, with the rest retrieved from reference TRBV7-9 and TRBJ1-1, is DTGVSQNPRHKITKRGQNVTFRCDPISEHNRLYWYRQTLGQGPEFLTYFQNEAQLEKSRLLSDRFSAERPKGSFSTLEIQRTEQGDSAMYLCASSPQGASNTEAFFGQGTRLTVV.

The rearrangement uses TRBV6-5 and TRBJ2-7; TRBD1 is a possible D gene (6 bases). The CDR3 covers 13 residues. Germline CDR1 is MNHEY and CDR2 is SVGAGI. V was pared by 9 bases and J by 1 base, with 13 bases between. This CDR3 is CASWGRSSYEQYF. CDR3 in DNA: TGTGCCAGTTGGGGGCGGTCGTCCTACGAGCAGTACTTC.

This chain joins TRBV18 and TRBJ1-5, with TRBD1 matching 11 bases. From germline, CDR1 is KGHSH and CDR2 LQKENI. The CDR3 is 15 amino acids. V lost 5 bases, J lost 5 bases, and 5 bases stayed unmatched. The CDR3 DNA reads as TGTGCCAGCTCAACCGGACAGGGGGCATATCAGCCCCAGCATTTT. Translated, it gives CASSTGQGAYQPQHF.

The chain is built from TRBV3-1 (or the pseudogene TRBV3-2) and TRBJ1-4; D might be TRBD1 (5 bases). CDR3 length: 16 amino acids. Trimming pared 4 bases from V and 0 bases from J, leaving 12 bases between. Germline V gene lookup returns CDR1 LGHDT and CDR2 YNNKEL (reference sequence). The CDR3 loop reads CASSLRGGTTNEKLFF. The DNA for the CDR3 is TGTGCCAGCAGCCTCCGGGGGGGTACAACTAATGAAAAACTGTTTTTT.

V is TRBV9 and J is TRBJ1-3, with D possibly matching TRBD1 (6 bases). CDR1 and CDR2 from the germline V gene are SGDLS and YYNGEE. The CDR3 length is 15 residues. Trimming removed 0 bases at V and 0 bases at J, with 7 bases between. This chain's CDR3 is CASSVGGGSGNTIYF. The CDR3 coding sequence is TGTGCCAGCAGCGTAGGAGGGGGCTCTGGAAACACCATATATTTT.

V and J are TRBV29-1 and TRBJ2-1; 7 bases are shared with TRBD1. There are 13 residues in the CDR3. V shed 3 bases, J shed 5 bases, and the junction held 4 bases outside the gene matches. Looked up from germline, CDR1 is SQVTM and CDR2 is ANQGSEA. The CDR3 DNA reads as TGCAGCGTTGAGGGGACAGAGAACAATGAGCAGTTCTTC. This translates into CSVEGTENNEQFF.

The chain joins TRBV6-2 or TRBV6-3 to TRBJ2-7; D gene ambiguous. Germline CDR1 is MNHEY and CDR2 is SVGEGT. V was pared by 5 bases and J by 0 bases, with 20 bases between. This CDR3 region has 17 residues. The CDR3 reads CASSGYLTVASSYEQYF. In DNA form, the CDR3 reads TGTGCCAGCAGTGGATACCTTACAGTGGCAAGCTCCTACGAGCAGTACTTC.

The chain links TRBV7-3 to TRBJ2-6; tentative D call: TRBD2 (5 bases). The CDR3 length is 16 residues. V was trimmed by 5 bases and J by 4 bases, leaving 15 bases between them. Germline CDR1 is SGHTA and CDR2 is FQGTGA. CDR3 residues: CASSVGDQAGANVLTF. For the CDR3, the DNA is TGTGCCAGCAGCGTCGGGGATCAAGCGGGGGCCAACGTCCTGACTTTC.

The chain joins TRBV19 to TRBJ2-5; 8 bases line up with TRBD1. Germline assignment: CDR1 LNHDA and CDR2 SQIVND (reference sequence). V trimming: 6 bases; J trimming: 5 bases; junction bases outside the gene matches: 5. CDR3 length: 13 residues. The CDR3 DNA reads TGTGCCAGTAGGGGACAGGCCGGTGAGACCCAGTACTTC. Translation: CASRGQAGETQYF.

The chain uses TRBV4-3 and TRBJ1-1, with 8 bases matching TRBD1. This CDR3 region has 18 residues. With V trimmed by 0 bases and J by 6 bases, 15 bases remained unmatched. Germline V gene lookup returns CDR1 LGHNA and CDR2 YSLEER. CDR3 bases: TGCGCCAGCAGCCAAGATTTGGGACCGGGACAGGAATCGGCTGAAGCTTTCTTT. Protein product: CASSQDLGPGQESAEAFF.

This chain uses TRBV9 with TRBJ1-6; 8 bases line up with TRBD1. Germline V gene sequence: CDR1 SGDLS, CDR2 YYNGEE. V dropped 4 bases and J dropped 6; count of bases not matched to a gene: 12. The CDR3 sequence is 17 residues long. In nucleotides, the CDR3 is TGTGCCAGCAGCCCCAGAGCCCCCGACAGGGGTAATTCACCCCTCCACTTT. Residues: CASSPRAPDRGNSPLHF.

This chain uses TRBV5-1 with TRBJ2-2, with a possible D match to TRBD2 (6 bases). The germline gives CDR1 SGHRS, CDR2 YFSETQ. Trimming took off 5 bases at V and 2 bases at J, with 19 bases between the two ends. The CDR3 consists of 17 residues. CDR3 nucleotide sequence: TGCGCCAGCAGTATAACTTTTGCGGGGCCCAACACCGGGGAGCTGTTTTTT. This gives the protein CASSITFAGPNTGELFF.

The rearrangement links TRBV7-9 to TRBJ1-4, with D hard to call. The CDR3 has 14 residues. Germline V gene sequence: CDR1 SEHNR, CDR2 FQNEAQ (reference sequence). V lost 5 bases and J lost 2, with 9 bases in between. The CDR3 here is CASSKRETNEKLFF. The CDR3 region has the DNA TGTGCCAGCAGCAAACGTGAGACTAATGAAAAACTGTTTTTT.